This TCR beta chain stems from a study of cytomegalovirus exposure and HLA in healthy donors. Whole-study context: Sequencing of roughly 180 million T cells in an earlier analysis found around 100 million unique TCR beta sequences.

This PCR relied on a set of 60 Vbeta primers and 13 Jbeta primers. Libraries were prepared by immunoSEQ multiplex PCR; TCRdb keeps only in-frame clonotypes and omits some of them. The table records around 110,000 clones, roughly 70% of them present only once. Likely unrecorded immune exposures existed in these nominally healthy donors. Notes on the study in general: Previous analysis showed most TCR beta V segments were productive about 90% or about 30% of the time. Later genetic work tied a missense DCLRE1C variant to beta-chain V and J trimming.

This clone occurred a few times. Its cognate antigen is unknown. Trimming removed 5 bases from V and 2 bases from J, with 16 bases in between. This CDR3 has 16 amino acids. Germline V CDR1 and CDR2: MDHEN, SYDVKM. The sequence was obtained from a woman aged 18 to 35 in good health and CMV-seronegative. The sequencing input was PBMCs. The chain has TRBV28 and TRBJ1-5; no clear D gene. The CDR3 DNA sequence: TGTGCCAGCAGTGCCCCGGGGAGGATCGGCAATCAGCCCCAGCATTTT. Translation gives CASSAPGRIGNQPQHF.